This entry describes one TCR beta chain. The target antigen is unknown. Looked up from germline, CDR1 is LNHDA and CDR2 is SQIVND (reference sequence). The ends lost 7 bases at V and 0 bases at J; junction bases unmatched: 15. This CDR3 is built from 18 residues. The sample belongs to a study of cytomegalovirus exposure and HLA in healthy donors. Overall study results and limits: A later analysis reportedly found fewer N-insertions in an Asian-associated ancestry cluster than the roughly 670-donor mean. In a later analysis, across HLA loci, associated TCR counts were highest for DRB1, lowest for HLA-C.

The PCR used 60 Vbeta and 13 Jbeta primers. Sequencing was performed with immunoSEQ multiplex PCR; in TCRdb, only in-frame clones are kept and a portion is missing. The table has some 91,000 clones, approximately 80% seen once. This chain joins TRBV19 and TRBJ1-5; 7 positions match TRBD1. Input material: PBMCs. The source is a middle-aged man in good health and CMV-seronegative. The CDR3 DNA reads TGTGCCAGTACCCTGAAAGGAGGAGGGGGCAGTAGCAATCAGCCCCAGCATTTT. It codes for CASTLKGGGGSSNQPQHF.